Listed here are 5 T cell receptor beta chains from one sample, sequenced in a study of Tregs in tolerant kidney transplant recipients. Clones were read by immunoSEQ multiplex PCR, and TCRdb kept only the in-frame ones, dropping some. Recorded for this sample: under 30,000 clones. Related graft donors supplied nonmyeloablative bone marrow transplants, and mixed chimerism was transient. The starting material was CD4+ T cells from blood (PBMCs), obtained 6 months after the transplant. The source of these receptors is a human patient who received a combined kidney and bone marrow transplant. Some T cells may have come from the graft donor.

In the case of this clone: The CDR3 end lies 3 residues beyond the end of the read and is filled in from the germline J gene. The rearrangement joins TRBV5-1 to TRBJ2-7; TRBD2 aligns across 7 bases. The CDR3 has 15 amino acids. Germline trimming cut 4 bases from V and 2 bases from J; bases unmatched to any gene: 9. Germline CDR1 reads SGHRS; CDR2 reads YFSETQ. CDR3 DNA (partial): TGCGCCAGCAGCCCACCTCTCAGCGGGGCCTACGAG. Translating gives CASSPPLSGAYE. The whole CDR3 protein is CASSPPLSGAYEQYF.

With respect to this clone: The CDR3 is cut off 3 residues early in the read; its end comes from the germline J gene. This rearrangement joins TRBV6-2 or TRBV6-3 to TRBJ2-4; 8 bases are a match to TRBD1. Germline V gene lookup returns CDR1 MNHEY and CDR2 SVGEGT. This CDR3 region has 17 residues. The junction had 8 bases not matched to a gene; V was cut back by 4 bases and J by 0 bases. The DNA read from the CDR3 is TGTGCCAGCAGTTCCCGAACAGGGGGACTAGCCAAAAACATT. Protein: CASSSRTGGLAKNI. The complete CDR3 reads CASSSRTGGLAKNIQYF.

About this clone itself: The read ends 3 residues before the CDR3 terminus; that terminus is restored from the germline J gene. V is TRBV5-1 and J is TRBJ1-5; D not certain. Germline lookup yields CDR1 SGHRS and CDR2 YFSETQ. V lost 0 bases to trimming and J lost 6 bases, with 7 bases between them. CDR3 size: 13 residues. The CDR3 DNA, read in part, is TGCGCCAGCAGCTTGGTGCCGGGTCAGCCC. It is translated as CASSLVPGQP. The complete CDR3 protein is CASSLVPGQPQHF.

Concerning this clone: The CDR3 is cut off 3 residues early in the read; its end comes from the germline J gene. The V call is TRBV29-1, the J call TRBJ1-3, with unresolved D. V lost 4 bases, J lost 0 bases, and 7 bases lay in between. The CDR3 runs to 13 residues. Looked up from germline, CDR1 is SQVTM and CDR2 is ANQGSEA. The CDR3: CSVAGSSGNTIYF. The part of the CDR3 DNA that was read is TGCAGCGTTGCGGGGAGCTCTGGAAACACC.

For this clone: The read gets to within 3 residues of the CDR3 end, and the germline J gene fills in the rest. The V and J genes are TRBV4-1 and TRBJ2-7; D is undetermined. The CDR3 is made up of 11 amino acids. CDR1 is MGHRA, CDR2 YSYEKL, per germline. The V end lost 2 bases, the J end lost 3 bases, and 2 bases lay between the germline ends. The covered CDR3 bases are TGCGCCAGCAGCCAACTCTACGAG. Protein product: CASSQLYE. The whole CDR3 sequence is CASSQLYEQYF.